These T cell receptor beta chains were read from a single sample in a study of T cell responses to AZD1222 COVID-19 vaccine. Produced via immunoSEQ multiplex PCR; TCRdb's table is partial and in-frame only. Of 85,000 to 110,000 clones in the sample, roughly 91% were seen once. Sequencing was performed on peripheral blood, taken on day 0 of AZD1222 vaccination. The origin of the receptors is an adult in good health. Each CDR3 is given with its conserved first and last residue. The order of the fields is J gene, clone size, D gene, V gene, CDR3 DNA, CDR3 protein. A D gene is named only where the DNA matches it firmly. Size tells how often a clone was seen (once, few, many) or the class of an expanded clone, and some rows leave it out.

j_call: TRBJ1-4; clone_size: -; d_call: TRBD1; v_call: TRBV4-1; cdr3_nt: TGCGCCAGCAGGCGGACCGGGACAGGGCAGGAAAAACTGTTTTTT; cdr3_aa: CASRRTGTGQEKLFF
j_call: TRBJ2-2; clone_size: -; d_call: -; v_call: TRBV19; cdr3_nt: TGTGCCAGTAGTATTGTAGCGGAGGGGAAAACCGGGGAGCTGTTTTTT; cdr3_aa: CASSIVAEGKTGELFF
j_call: TRBJ2-7; clone_size: -; d_call: -; v_call: TRBV5-4; cdr3_nt: TGTGCCAGCAGCAACAGCTACGAGCAGTACTTC; cdr3_aa: CASSNSYEQYF
j_call: TRBJ2-5; clone_size: -; d_call: TRBD2; v_call: TRBV7-2; cdr3_nt: TGTGCCAGCAGACCGGGGGGGGAAGAGACCCAGTACTTC; cdr3_aa: CASRPGGEETQYF
j_call: TRBJ1-5; clone_size: -; d_call: -; v_call: TRBV18; cdr3_nt: TGTGCCAGCTCACCACGCGGGGGTAGCAATCAGCCCCAGCATTTT; cdr3_aa: CASSPRGGSNQPQHF
j_call: TRBJ2-7; clone_size: -; d_call: TRBD2; v_call: TRBV5-1; cdr3_nt: TGCGCCAGCAGCTTGGCCAGCGGGAGAATCAACGAGCAGTACTTC; cdr3_aa: CASSLASGRINEQYF
j_call: TRBJ2-7; clone_size: -; d_call: -; v_call: TRBV27; cdr3_nt: TGTGCCAGCAGTTTAGGGCAGCTTAGCTCCTACGAGCAGTACTTC; cdr3_aa: CASSLGQLSSYEQYF
j_call: TRBJ1-1; clone_size: -; d_call: -; v_call: TRBV10-3; cdr3_nt: TGTGCCATCAGCCCGATGGGGAACACTGAAGCTTTCTTT; cdr3_aa: CAISPMGNTEAFF
j_call: TRBJ2-1; clone_size: -; d_call: -; v_call: TRBV11-2; cdr3_nt: TGTGCCAGCAGCTTTAGTGAGGGGACTCTAAATGAGCAGTTCTTC; cdr3_aa: CASSFSEGTLNEQFF
j_call: TRBJ1-3; clone_size: -; d_call: TRBD1; v_call: TRBV29-1; cdr3_nt: TGCAGCGCCATAGTATTGGGACAGCCTGGAAACACCATATATTTT; cdr3_aa: CSAIVLGQPGNTIYF
j_call: TRBJ2-7; clone_size: -; d_call: -; v_call: TRBV19; cdr3_nt: TGTGCCAGCAAGGACAGCGGGATTTCCTACGAGCAGTACTTC; cdr3_aa: CASKDSGISYEQYF
j_call: TRBJ1-2; clone_size: -; d_call: -; v_call: TRBV24-1; cdr3_nt: TGTGCCACCAGTGACGGGCACCCGGGTGGCTACACCTTC; cdr3_aa: CATSDGHPGGYTF
j_call: TRBJ1-5; clone_size: -; d_call: TRBD1; v_call: TRBV11-2; cdr3_nt: TGTGCCAGCAGCTTAAGGACAGGGGATCAGCCCCAGCATTTT; cdr3_aa: CASSLRTGDQPQHF
j_call: TRBJ2-2; clone_size: once; d_call: TRBD1; v_call: TRBV4-1; cdr3_nt: TGCGCCAGCAGCCCTCCTAAAGTCTGGACAGGGGGGCATGTGGAGCTGTTTTTT; cdr3_aa: CASSPPKVWTGGHVELFF
j_call: TRBJ2-2; clone_size: once; d_call: -; v_call: TRBV5-1; cdr3_nt: TGCGCCAGCAGCTACGGCGGGACCGCGAACACCGGGGAGCTGTTTTTT; cdr3_aa: CASSYGGTANTGELFF
j_call: TRBJ2-7; clone_size: -; d_call: -; v_call: TRBV5-1; cdr3_nt: TGCGCCAGCAGCTTGGACCTCCCCTACGAGCAGTACTTC; cdr3_aa: CASSLDLPYEQYF
j_call: TRBJ1-4; clone_size: once; d_call: -; v_call: TRBV7-2; cdr3_nt: TGTGCCAGCAGACTCAGGGGAACCCCCAATGAAAAACTGTTTTTT; cdr3_aa: CASRLRGTPNEKLFF